The 23 T cell receptor beta chains in this list originate from one sample, sequenced in a study of blood T cell repertoires in COVID-19 (dated by TCRdb to about 2020). Library preparation used the immunoSEQ multiplex PCR assay. Entries here come from immuneACCESS through TCRdb and include only in-frame sequences with V and J called. Some clones fail to appear in such tables; in the studies checked, an unresolved V gene covers under half of the shortfall, and the cause of the remainder is unknown. The sample profile shows 160,000 or so clones; approximately 88% of them were found once. About 2.8% of the sample goes to the ten largest clones. Sequencing was performed on peripheral blood. The origin of the receptors is a man aged 60 to 69 with acute or convalescent COVID-19.

The chain has TRBV3-1 (or the pseudogene TRBV3-2) and TRBJ2-4, with TRBD1 matching over 9 bases. V shed 4 bases and J 8 bases; nucleotides not matched to a gene: 9. The CDR3 spans 15 residues. CDR1 LGHDT and CDR2 YNNKEL come from the germline V gene (reference sequence). The CDR3 DNA reads TGTGCCAGCAGCCCACCGGGACAGGGTGCGGACATTCAGTACTTC. Residues: CASSPPGQGADIQYF.

This clone was picked up a small number of times. This rearrangement joins TRBV7-2 to TRBJ1-1, with TRBD1 matching over 12 bases. The J segment lost 4 bases and the V segment lost 5 bases, leaving 11 bases of the junction unmatched. The CDR3 is made up of 17 amino acids. CDR1 and CDR2 from the germline V gene are SGHTA and FQGNSA. CDR3 sequence reads: CASSARPGQGAGTEAFF. In DNA form, the CDR3 reads TGTGCCAGCAGCGCTCGACCGGGACAGGGGGCAGGCACTGAAGCTTTCTTT.

In its sample, this clone was seen once. The V and J genes are TRBV7-2 and TRBJ1-5; tentative D call: TRBD1 (5 bases). From germline, CDR1 is SGHTA and CDR2 FQGNSA. The V and J ends lost 2 bases and 2 bases respectively, with 7 bases between them. The CDR3 is 14 amino acids. The DNA of the CDR3 is TGTGCCAGCAGCTTAAGCAGGGGCAATCAGCCCCAGCATTTT. Amino acids: CASSLSRGNQPQHF. The full variable domain, its missing parts supplied by reference TRBV7-2 and TRBJ1-5, is GAGVSQSPSNKVTEKGKDVELRCDPISGHTALYWYRQSLGQGLEFLIYFQGNSAPDKSGLPSDRFSAERTGGSVSTLTIQRTQQEDSAVYLCASSLSRGNQPQHFGDGTRLSIL.

The gene calls are TRBV3-1 (or the pseudogene TRBV3-2) and TRBJ1-6; D uncertain. V lost 1 base to trimming and J lost 9 bases, with 10 bases between them. Germline CDR1 and CDR2: LGHDT and YNNKEL (reference sequence). The length of the CDR3 is 14 residues. CDR3 region: CASSQGDGGSPLHF. The DNA of the CDR3 is TGTGCCAGCAGCCAAGGCGACGGCGGTTCACCCCTCCACTTT.

The sample holds one count of this clone. The rearrangement links TRBV2 to TRBJ1-3, with a possible D match to TRBD1 (5 bases). This CDR3 has 14 residues. Germline V gene sequence: CDR1 SNHLY, CDR2 FYNNEI. V shed 4 bases and J shed 2 bases, with 9 bases lying between them. The CDR3 DNA sequence: TGTGCCAGCAGTGGGGCGGGACCTGGAAACACCATATATTTT. Translating it yields CASSGAGPGNTIYF. Filled out from reference TRBV2 and TRBJ1-3, the complete variable domain reads EPEVTQTPSHQVTQMGQEVILRCVPISNHLYFYWYRQILGQKVEFLVSFYNNEISEKSEIFDDQFSVERPDGSNFTLKIRSTKLEDSAMYFCASSGAGPGNTIYFGEGSWLTVV.

The chain joins TRBV6-6 to TRBJ2-2; tentative D call: TRBD1 (6 bases). Trimming pared 6 bases from V and 4 bases from J, leaving 15 bases between. Germline CDR1 MNHNY, CDR2 SVGAGI (reference sequence). CDR3 length: 15 amino acids. The CDR3 protein is CASSPQGLSTGELFF. The DNA for the CDR3 is TGTGCCAGCAGCCCCCAGGGGTTGAGCACCGGGGAGCTGTTTTTT.

The J gene is TRBJ2-2, the V gene TRBV5-1; 12 nucleotides match TRBD2. This CDR3 has 17 residues. Unmatched junction bases numbered 1, after V lost 0 bases and J lost 1 base. Germline values: CDR1 SGHRS, CDR2 YFSETQ. The CDR3 sequence is CASSLGLAGVNTGELFF. In nucleotides, the CDR3 is TGCGCCAGCAGCTTGGGACTAGCGGGGGTGAACACCGGGGAGCTGTTTTTT.

The genes are TRBV7-2 and TRBJ1-4; D unresolved. The germline V gene encodes CDR1 SGHTA and CDR2 FQGNSA. V was clipped by 5 bases and J by 0 bases, with 13 bases between them. The CDR3 has 16 amino acids. CDR3 DNA sequence: TGTGCCAGCAGCCAACTATCGGGGACAACTAATGAAAAACTGTTTTTT. As protein: CASSQLSGTTNEKLFF.

This chain uses TRBV6-2 or TRBV6-3 with TRBJ2-7, with D maybe TRBD2 (7 bases). Germline V gene lookup returns CDR1 MNHEY and CDR2 SVGEGT. Deletions cut 1 base from V and 4 bases from J, with 14 bases between. The length of the CDR3 is 15 residues. CDR3 DNA: TGTGCCAGCAGTTACTTGGGGGGGGGCCGGTACGAGCAGTACTTC. It yields the protein CASSYLGGGRYEQYF.

The genes are TRBV5-1 and TRBJ1-2; no definite D call. The CDR3 extends over 14 amino acids. Germline V gives CDR1 SGHRS, CDR2 YFSETQ. Deletions cut 1 base from V and 1 base from J, with 8 bases between. The CDR3 DNA sequence: TGCGCCAGCAGCTTGTCCAGTGTTAACTATGGCTACACCTTC. Encoded protein: CASSLSSVNYGYTF.

The V call is TRBV30, the J call TRBJ1-6; TRBD1 matches 7 bases. V dropped 0 bases and J dropped 4; count of bases not matched to a gene: 9. The CDR3 has 17 residues. Per the germline V gene, CDR1 is GTSNPN and CDR2 is SVGIG (reference sequence). The CDR3 DNA reads TGTGCCTGGAGTGTGCTGAACAGGGGACAATATAATTCACCCCTCCACTTT. It specifies CAWSVLNRGQYNSPLHF.

The V call is TRBV3-1 (or the pseudogene TRBV3-2), the J call TRBJ2-3; D is ambiguous. CDR1 is LGHDT and CDR2 is YNNKEL in the germline V gene (reference sequence). Trimming pared 8 bases from V and 0 bases from J, leaving 12 bases between. The CDR3 has 14 amino acids. The CDR3 DNA is TGTGCCAGCCGCGTTTCGTCTAGCACAGATACGCAGTATTTT. Translation gives CASRVSSSTDTQYF.

This clone showed up just once. The genes are TRBV21-1 and TRBJ2-3; the table's D call, TRBD1, has no DNA check behind it. TRBV21-1 is annotated as a pseudogene. This CDR3 spans 14 amino acids. CDR3 in DNA: TGTGCCAGCAGCAATAGGGGGCGCGGAGATACGCAGTATTTT. Its translation: CASSNRGRGDTQYF.

This clone has only one observation. The rearrangement joins TRBV19 to TRBJ1-2, with a possible D match to TRBD1 (6 bases). This CDR3 is built from 15 residues. Trimming pared 5 bases from V and 4 bases from J, leaving 17 bases between. CDR1 and CDR2 from the germline V gene are LNHDA and SQIVND (reference sequence). In DNA, the CDR3 is TGTGCCAGTAGTCTACCCGGGACAACCATCTATGGCTACACCTTC. Translation gives CASSLPGTTIYGYTF.

V is TRBV18 and J is TRBJ2-7; 7 bases match TRBD2. CDR3 length: 16 residues. Per germline, CDR1 KGHSH and CDR2 LQKENI. The V gene end was trimmed by 5 bases and the J gene end by 6 bases; junction bases not matched to a gene: 16. The CDR3 protein is CASSTMSGGSVIEQYF. In DNA form, the CDR3 reads TGTGCCAGCTCAACAATGTCCGGGGGGTCAGTCATCGAGCAGTACTTC.

The chain joins TRBV30 to TRBJ1-1; D is unresolved. CDR1 is GTSNPN and CDR2 is SVGIG in the germline V gene (reference sequence). This CDR3 has 13 amino acids. V was pared by 2 bases and J by 7 bases, with 14 bases between. The CDR3 nucleotides read TGTGCCTGGAGTTCTACGGAGGCGGGTGAAGCTTTCTTT. This gives the protein CAWSSTEAGEAFF.

V and J are TRBV4-2 and TRBJ1-2, with a possible D match to TRBD1 (6 bases). The germline V gene has CDR1 LGHNA and CDR2 YNFKEQ. Trimming took off 0 bases at V and 0 bases at J, with 23 bases between the two ends. This CDR3 has 20 residues. CDR3 in DNA: TGTGCCAGCAGCCAAGATCTTACTATTGGTGGGGGCGGTCCTAACTATGGCTACACCTTC. Translation: CASSQDLTIGGGGPNYGYTF.

V is TRBV7-2 and J is TRBJ1-2, with 7 positions matching TRBD1. V dropped 5 bases and J dropped 7; count of bases not matched to a gene: 16. Per germline, CDR1 SGHTA and CDR2 FQGNSA. This CDR3 has 16 residues. CDR3 in amino acids: CASSPRTGAGLIGYTF. The CDR3 DNA follows: TGTGCCAGCAGCCCACGAACAGGGGCCGGGCTGATTGGCTACACCTTC.

The chain combines TRBV6-5 with TRBJ1-3; D is undetermined. The ends were cut back, 7 bases at V and 0 bases at J, with 13 bases in the middle. This CDR3 contains 15 residues. The V gene's germline CDR1 is MNHEY and CDR2 SVGAGI. The CDR3 protein is CASNFERSSGNTIYF. The CDR3 coding sequence is TGTGCCAGCAATTTCGAGAGAAGCTCTGGAAACACCATATATTTT.

V is TRBV30 and J is TRBJ1-3, with 7 bases identical to TRBD1. Trimming took 0 bases from V and 7 from J; bases not matched to a gene: 0. Germline V gene lookup returns CDR1 GTSNPN and CDR2 SVGIG (reference sequence). This CDR3 has 12 residues. DNA for the CDR3: TGTGCCTGGAGTGTACAGGGGAACACCATATATTTT. This codes for CAWSVQGNTIYF. The full variable domain, with the rest looked up from reference TRBV30 and TRBJ1-3, is SQTIHQWPATLVQPVGSPLSLECTVEGTSNPNLYWYRQAAGRGLQLLFYSVGIGQISSEVPQNLSASRPQDRQFILSSKKLLLSDSGFYLCAWSVQGNTIYFGEGSWLTVV.

The chain is built from TRBV19 and TRBJ1-2; D may be TRBD1 (5 bases). Between the trimmed V and J ends, which lost 5 bases and 12 bases, there was a span of 19 bases. This CDR3 is 13 amino acids long. The germline gives CDR1 LNHDA, CDR2 SQIVND (reference sequence). CDR3 residues: CASSPSGRGGNTF. Written as DNA, the CDR3 is TGTGCCAGTAGTCCTTCCGGTAGGGGAGGGAACACCTTC.

In this sample, this clone turned up a few times. The V and J genes are TRBV5-5 and TRBJ1-5; 8 bases are a match to TRBD1. From germline, CDR1 is SGHKS and CDR2 YYEKEE (reference sequence). V was pared by 5 bases and J by 6 bases, with 7 bases of the junction left unmatched. The CDR3 length is 14 residues. CDR3 sequence reads: CASRPTGTGQPQHF. The CDR3 DNA sequence: TGTGCCAGCAGACCGACAGGGACAGGTCAGCCCCAGCATTTT.

The gene calls are TRBV12-3 or TRBV12-4 and TRBJ2-2; D is unclear. Trimming took 7 bases from V and 10 from J, leaving 10 bases between them. CDR3 size: 11 residues. CDR3 residues: CASTFSVELFF. The CDR3 region has the DNA TGTGCCAGCACCTTCTCCGTGGAGCTGTTTTTT.